This TCR beta chain was identified during a study of T cell repertoires in cytomegalovirus infection. Study background: Newly reported HLA-C-restricted and thoroughly characterized HLA-B-restricted CMV epitopes were employed. Indications came from public TCR beta signatures; they pointed to CMV infection and to a matching HLA type. Study-wide results and limits: There were HLA-C-restricted CMV-specific TCR beta clonotypes dominating the ex vivo response. Based on cumulative public TCR beta family frequency, carriers of CMV plus the relevant HLA were identified.

TCRdb re-called the reads with MiXCR, one entry per CDR3 protein. The repertoire consists of about 830,000 distinct CDR3 sequences, with approximately 32% occurring once and the leading ten covering roughly an eighth. This clonotype showed up just a few times. The antigen is unknown. Germline-derived CDR1 and CDR2 are LGHNA and YNFKEQ. The CDR3 has 16 amino acids. Trimming took off 0 bases at V and 0 bases at J, with 12 bases between the two ends. The rearrangement links TRBV4-2 to TRBJ2-7; D remains unclear. Sequencing was performed on cultured CD8+ T cells from PBMCs, taken from culture after CMV antigen stimulation. This TCR came from a human donor in good health (CMV status not recorded). Some clones in this sample may be carry-over from other donors' samples. The CDR3 DNA reads as TGTGCCAGCAGCCAAGAGGAGCAGGCTAGCTCCTACGAGCAGTACTTC. Its protein product is CASSQEEQASSYEQYF.